Listed below are T cell receptor beta chains from one sample, sequenced in a study of cytomegalovirus exposure and HLA in healthy donors. Data came from immunoSEQ multiplex PCR; TCRdb stores just in-frame clones and leaves some out. The profile shows roughly 100,000 clones, around 80% of them singletons. Specimen: PBMCs. These receptors were taken from a man aged 40-50 years in good health and CMV-seropositive. The CDR3 runs from the conserved cysteine through the conserved F or W. D genes are given only for firm matches. Where a row states a size, it is once, few, many or the class of an expanded clone; other rows omit it.

J gene: TRBJ1-1; V gene: TRBV28; D gene: TRBD1; clone size: .; CDR3 DNA: TGTGCCAGCAGTCTCCGGGACAGAGCTGAAGCTTTCTTT; CDR3 protein: CASSLRDRAEAFF
J gene: TRBJ2-1; V gene: TRBV5-8; D gene: .; clone size: .; CDR3 DNA: TGTGCCAGCAGCTTGGATGGGAGCTCCTACAATGAGCAGTTCTTC; CDR3 protein: CASSLDGSSYNEQFF
J gene: TRBJ2-1; V gene: TRBV5-1; D gene: TRBD2; clone size: few; CDR3 DNA: TGCGCCAGCAGCTTGGGGGCTAGCGGGAACAATGAGCAGTTCTTC; CDR3 protein: CASSLGASGNNEQFF
J gene: TRBJ1-2; V gene: TRBV18; D gene: TRBD1; clone size: .; CDR3 DNA: TGTGCCAGCTCATCGCGGGACAGCTATGGCTACACCTTC; CDR3 protein: CASSSRDSYGYTF
J gene: TRBJ1-2; V gene: TRBV2; D gene: .; clone size: .; CDR3 DNA: TGTGCCAGCAGAGGACAGAACTATGGCTACACCTTC; CDR3 protein: CASRGQNYGYTF
J gene: TRBJ2-1; V gene: TRBV29-1; D gene: TRBD1; clone size: .; CDR3 DNA: TGCAGCGTCGAAAGGGGGCTGGGCAATGAGCAGTTCTTC; CDR3 protein: CSVERGLGNEQFF
J gene: TRBJ2-2; V gene: TRBV9; D gene: .; clone size: .; CDR3 DNA: TGTGCCAGCAGCGTAGAACGGGGTGCCCCGAACACCGGGGAGCTGTTTTTT; CDR3 protein: CASSVERGAPNTGELFF
J gene: TRBJ1-1; V gene: TRBV13; D gene: .; clone size: once; CDR3 DNA: TGTGCCAGCAGCTTAGGGCTAGGGAACACTGAAGCTTTCTTT; CDR3 protein: CASSLGLGNTEAFF
J gene: TRBJ2-7; V gene: TRBV11-2; D gene: .; clone size: few; CDR3 DNA: TGTGCCAGCAACGGGAGAGGATACGAGCAGTACTTC; CDR3 protein: CASNGRGYEQYF
J gene: TRBJ2-7; V gene: TRBV30; D gene: TRBD1; clone size: few; CDR3 DNA: TGTGCCTGGACAGGGGGCTCATCCTACGAGCAGTACTTC; CDR3 protein: CAWTGGSSYEQYF
J gene: TRBJ1-1; V gene: TRBV7-8; D gene: TRBD1; clone size: few; CDR3 DNA: TGTGCCAGCAGCCTATCGACAGGGGCGAGGATGAACACTGAAGCTTTCTTT; CDR3 protein: CASSLSTGARMNTEAFF
J gene: TRBJ1-4; V gene: TRBV25-1; D gene: .; clone size: .; CDR3 DNA: TGTGCCAGCAGTGAGGGCAGGGTTTGGGAAAAACTGTTTTTT; CDR3 protein: CASSEGRVWEKLFF
J gene: TRBJ2-2; V gene: TRBV10-3; D gene: TRBD1; clone size: once; CDR3 DNA: TGTGCCATCAGTCCGGGACAGGGGGCGAAAGGCACCGGGGAGCTGTTTTTT; CDR3 protein: CAISPGQGAKGTGELFF
J gene: TRBJ1-4; V gene: TRBV6-1; D gene: TRBD1; clone size: .; CDR3 DNA: TGTGCCAGCAGGACCGACAGGGCCGGTGAAAAACTGTTTTTT; CDR3 protein: CASRTDRAGEKLFF
J gene: TRBJ1-2; V gene: TRBV18; D gene: .; clone size: .; CDR3 DNA: TGTGCCAGCTCATCCGGAGTTTCCTATGGCTACACCTTC; CDR3 protein: CASSSGVSYGYTF
J gene: TRBJ2-7; V gene: TRBV7-9; D gene: .; clone size: few; CDR3 DNA: TGTGCCAGCAGCTTAAGGCAGGGGCGATCCTACGAGCAGTACTTC; CDR3 protein: CASSLRQGRSYEQYF
J gene: TRBJ2-6; V gene: TRBV28; D gene: TRBD1; clone size: .; CDR3 DNA: TGTGCCAGCAGCCCCTCTCCCGGGACAGGAGACTCTGGGGCCAACGTCCTGACTTTC; CDR3 protein: CASSPSPGTGDSGANVLTF
J gene: TRBJ2-5; V gene: TRBV6-5; D gene: .; clone size: .; CDR3 DNA: TGTGCCAGCTTAAGCGATGGAGAGACCCAGTACTTC; CDR3 protein: CASLSDGETQYF
J gene: TRBJ1-6; V gene: TRBV5-1; D gene: TRBD1; clone size: few; CDR3 DNA: TGCGCCAGCAGGGAGACAGGGGGATATTCACCCCTCCACTTT; CDR3 protein: CASRETGGYSPLHF
J gene: TRBJ2-5; V gene: TRBV11-2; D gene: TRBD1; clone size: .; CDR3 DNA: TGTGCCAGCAGCCCCGGGACAGGGGGCGGTTTGACCCAGTACTTC; CDR3 protein: CASSPGTGGGLTQYF
J gene: TRBJ2-3; V gene: TRBV11-2; D gene: TRBD2; clone size: .; CDR3 DNA: TGTGCCAGCAGCTTGGGAATAGCGGGGAGAGGGGATACGCAGTATTTT; CDR3 protein: CASSLGIAGRGDTQYF
J gene: TRBJ1-2; V gene: TRBV5-1; D gene: .; clone size: .; CDR3 DNA: TGCGCCAGCAGCTTGGACGTCAGGGGTAACTATGGCTACACCTTC; CDR3 protein: CASSLDVRGNYGYTF
J gene: TRBJ1-2; V gene: TRBV30; D gene: TRBD1; clone size: .; CDR3 DNA: TGTGCCTGGAGTCGGATCTCCGGGACAGGGAGGTATGGCTACACCTTC; CDR3 protein: CAWSRISGTGRYGYTF
J gene: TRBJ1-1; V gene: TRBV28; D gene: .; clone size: .; CDR3 DNA: TGTGCCAGCAGGCCGCCAGTGAACACTGAAGCTTTCTTT; CDR3 protein: CASRPPVNTEAFF
J gene: TRBJ1-2; V gene: TRBV19; D gene: TRBD1; clone size: .; CDR3 DNA: TGTGCCAGCAGCGACAGGGACTATGGCTACACCTTC; CDR3 protein: CASSDRDYGYTF
J gene: TRBJ2-7; V gene: TRBV19; D gene: TRBD1; clone size: .; CDR3 DNA: TGTGCCAGTAGTATAAGAAGGACAGGGGGCTACGAGCAGTACTTC; CDR3 protein: CASSIRRTGGYEQYF